The 30 T cell receptor beta chains below all came from one sample that was sequenced in a study of blood T cell repertoires in COVID-19. Here immunoSEQ multiplex PCR was the method, and the copy in TCRdb shows in-frame clones only, minus some. The sample contains more than 250,000 clones, over 75% of which appear only once. The specimen was peripheral blood. The receptors were gathered from a human donor in a cohort sampled during active COVID-19.

The rearrangement links TRBV27 to TRBJ2-7; perhaps TRBD1 as D (6 bases). This CDR3 has 15 residues. Germline CDR1 MNHEY, CDR2 SMNVEV (reference sequence). Trimming took off 7 bases at V and 3 bases at J, with 19 bases between the two ends. This chain's CDR3 is CASKPGHLRFYEQYF. The CDR3 DNA sequence: TGTGCCAGCAAACCGGGACACTTAAGGTTCTACGAGCAGTACTTC.

This sequence joins TRBV3-1 (or the pseudogene TRBV3-2) and TRBJ2-5; TRBD2 agrees at 9 bases. V gave up 6 bases and J gave up 5 bases; unmatched junction bases: 13. From germline, CDR1 is LGHDT and CDR2 YNNKEL (reference sequence). This CDR3 has 16 amino acids. The CDR3: CASSLAGGGAIETQYF. The CDR3 DNA sequence: TGTGCCAGCAGTCTTGCGGGCGGGGGGGCTATCGAGACCCAGTACTTC.

V is TRBV7-8 and J is TRBJ2-7; 11 bases are a match to TRBD1. V was clipped by 5 bases and J by 2 bases; unmatched bases: 11. Per germline, CDR1 SGHVS and CDR2 FQNEAQ. The length of the CDR3 is 17 residues. The CDR3 sequence: CASSTRTGGAIAYEQYF. The CDR3 DNA reads TGTGCCAGCAGCACGAGGACAGGGGGCGCGATCGCCTACGAGCAGTACTTC.

The genes are TRBV29-1 and TRBJ2-7, with 7 bases lining up with TRBD2. This CDR3 spans 15 amino acids. Trimming took 3 bases from V and 0 from J; bases not matched to a gene: 8. Germline CDR1 is SQVTM and CDR2 is ANQGSEA. CDR3 amino acids: CSVDFWGGSSYEQYF. CDR3 sequence (DNA): TGCAGCGTTGACTTCTGGGGGGGAAGCTCCTACGAGCAGTACTTC.

This clone turned up a few times. V is TRBV6-2 or TRBV6-3 and J is TRBJ1-5, with 7 bases matching TRBD1. Losses at the gene ends were 7 bases for V and 4 bases for J; bases not matched to a gene: 13. The CDR3 is 16 residues long. CDR1 MNHEY and CDR2 SVGEGT come from the germline V gene. DNA of the CDR3: TGTGCCAGCACCCCTGTCCGGGACAGTCCGAATCAGCCCCAGCATTTT. This gives the protein CASTPVRDSPNQPQHF.

V gene TRBV10-1 combines with J gene TRBJ2-7; D uncertain. This CDR3 spans 13 amino acids. Germline CDR1 reads WNHNN; CDR2 reads SYGVQD (reference sequence). V was pared by 0 bases and J by 2 bases, with 5 bases between. The CDR3 is CASSESPTYEQYF. The CDR3 region has the DNA TGCGCCAGCAGTGAGTCCCCTACCTACGAGCAGTACTTC.

This clone has only a few counts. The chain carries TRBV3-1 (or the pseudogene TRBV3-2) and TRBJ2-7; 7 nucleotides agree with TRBD2. Germline CDR1 reads LGHDT; CDR2 reads YNNKEL (reference sequence). CDR3 length: 16 residues. With 1 base clipped from V and 3 bases from J, the junction kept 9 bases outside the gene matches. In DNA form, the CDR3 reads TGTGCCAGCAGCCAAGGGCGGCGGGAGCGCGGCTACGAGCAGTACTTC. Protein sequence: CASSQGRRERGYEQYF.

The rearrangement uses TRBV18 and TRBJ2-1; 7 bases line up with TRBD2. Germline V gives CDR1 KGHSH, CDR2 LQKENI. The J segment lost 0 bases and the V segment lost 4 bases, leaving 0 bases of the junction unmatched. This CDR3 region has 14 residues. The chain's CDR3 is CASSRDYSYNEQFF. The DNA for the CDR3 is TGTGCCAGCTCACGGGACTACTCCTACAATGAGCAGTTCTTC.

The DNA of the CDR3 is TGCGCCAGCAGCCAAGCGAGGGCAGGGAACACTGAAGCTTTCTTT. Its translation is CASSQARAGNTEAFF. J is TRBJ1-1 and V is TRBV4-1, with D hard to call. V lost 1 base to trimming and J lost 1 base, with 10 bases between them. The CDR3 extends over 15 amino acids. Germline V gene lookup returns CDR1 MGHRA and CDR2 YSYEKL.

The V and J genes are TRBV27 and TRBJ1-4; 7 nucleotides match TRBD1. Germline CDR1 is MNHEY and CDR2 is SMNVEV (reference sequence). V lost 5 bases and J lost 8; bases outside the gene matches: 5. The length of the CDR3 is 13 residues. CDR3 sequence: CASSTGAEEKLFF. The CDR3 DNA follows: TGTGCCAGCAGTACAGGGGCCGAGGAAAAACTGTTTTTT.

The gene calls are TRBV15 and TRBJ2-7; 12 bases match TRBD1. Germline CDR1 and CDR2: LNHNV and YYDKDF (reference sequence). Unmatched junction bases numbered 5, after V lost 1 base and J lost 7 bases. The CDR3 runs 15 residues. Here the CDR3 DNA reads TGTGCCACCAGCAGAGTGGGGACAGGGGGCGAAGAGCAGTACTTC. Protein product: CATSRVGTGGEEQYF.

This chain uses TRBV23-1 with TRBJ2-7; D is perhaps TRBD2 (7 bases). TRBV23-1 is identified as an open reading frame with a role that is uncertain. The CDR3 spans 14 residues. Trimming took 7 bases from V and 9 from J, leaving 22 bases between them. CDR3 sequence (DNA): TGCGCCAGCATCCCGGGACACCCCTGGGGGGGGCAGTACTTC. Translation: CASIPGHPWGGQYF.

This clone has just one count. V gene TRBV30 combines with J gene TRBJ2-7, with TRBD1 identical over 7 bases. Losses at the gene ends were 3 bases for V and 2 bases for J; bases not matched to a gene: 4. Germline V gives CDR1 GTSNPN, CDR2 SVGIG (reference sequence). CDR3 length: 13 amino acids. CDR3 in DNA: TGTGCCTGGAGACAGGGGCCTACCTACGAGCAGTACTTC. Its translation: CAWRQGPTYEQYF.

The chain joins TRBV25-1 to TRBJ1-4, with D perhaps TRBD1 (6 bases). Trimming stripped 4 bases from V and 14 bases from J, with 11 bases between. The CDR3 runs to 11 residues. Germline V gene sequence: CDR1 MGHDK, CDR2 SYGVNS. DNA of the CDR3: TGTGCCAGCAGTGGAGGACAGATGCTGTTTTTT. It encodes CASSGGQMLFF.

The chain links TRBV7-9 to TRBJ1-4; 8 bases are a match to TRBD1. V trimming: 5 bases; J trimming: 8 bases; junction bases outside the gene matches: 7. The CDR3 runs to 14 residues. CDR1 and CDR2 (germline): SEHNR, FQNEAQ (reference sequence). This CDR3 is CASSATGVEEKLFF. CDR3 nucleotide sequence: TGTGCCAGCAGCGCGACAGGGGTTGAAGAAAAACTGTTTTTT. Full variable domain (outside the CDR3, taken from reference TRBV7-9 and TRBJ1-4): DTGVSQNPRHKITKRGQNVTFRCDPISEHNRLYWYRQTLGQGPEFLTYFQNEAQLEKSRLLSDRFSAERPKGSFSTLEIQRTEQGDSAMYLCASSATGVEEKLFFGSGTQLSVL.

The chain combines TRBV6-1 with TRBJ1-2, with D maybe TRBD1 (5 bases). V was pared by 1 base and J by 3 bases, with 12 bases between. Germline V gene sequence: CDR1 MNHNS, CDR2 SASEGT. CDR3 length equals 15 residues. In DNA form, the CDR3 reads TGTGCCAGCAGTGAAGGTTGGGGGGACTACTATGGCTACACCTTC. Residues: CASSEGWGDYYGYTF.

In DNA, the CDR3 is TGTGCCAGCAGCCCCTCCTCCCGGTCATTAGCCGAAGCTTTCTTT. Its protein product is CASSPSSRSLAEAFF. The rearrangement joins TRBV3-1 (or the pseudogene TRBV3-2) to TRBJ1-1; no clear D gene. CDR1 and CDR2 (germline): LGHDT, YNNKEL (reference sequence). V lost 4 bases to trimming and J lost 8 bases, with 20 bases between them. CDR3 length equals 15 residues.

This chain connects TRBV13 to TRBJ1-2, with 9 bases matching TRBD1. Germline CDR1 and CDR2: PRHDT and FYEKMQ (reference sequence). V was pared by 5 bases and J by 0 bases, with 7 bases of the junction left unmatched. The CDR3 contains 16 residues. In DNA, the CDR3 is TGTGCCAGCAGCACCGGACAGGGGAGGGCTAACTATGGCTACACCTTC. Its translation: CASSTGQGRANYGYTF.

This clone was detected only once. V is TRBV4-2 and J is TRBJ2-1; D not resolved. V lost 9 bases to trimming and J lost 1 base, with 10 bases between them. Germline CDR1 LGHNA, CDR2 YNFKEQ. This CDR3 has 13 amino acids. The CDR3 sequence: CASSGVSYNEQFF. CDR3 coding DNA: TGTGCCAGTTCTGGAGTTTCCTACAATGAGCAGTTCTTC.

This sequence joins TRBV7-2 and TRBJ1-4; D gene uncertain. CDR1 is SGHTA and CDR2 is FQGNSA in the germline V gene. The CDR3 loop spans 13 amino acids. Between the trimmed V and J ends, which lost 4 bases and 6 bases, there was a span of 9 bases. The CDR3 is CASSSEFDEKLFF. CDR3 in DNA: TGTGCCAGCAGCTCCGAGTTCGATGAAAAACTGTTTTTT.

The rearrangement joins TRBV30 to TRBJ2-1; D remains ambiguous. The CDR3 has 12 amino acids. From germline, CDR1 is GTSNPN and CDR2 SVGIG (reference sequence). Trimming left V 2 bases short and J 6 bases short, with 8 bases between. The chain's CDR3 is CAWSPPLNEQFF. The CDR3 bases are TGTGCCTGGAGTCCCCCCCTCAATGAGCAGTTCTTC.

V and J are TRBV5-1 and TRBJ1-4; the match to TRBD1 covers 11 bases. Looked up from germline, CDR1 is SGHRS and CDR2 is YFSETQ. This CDR3 has 16 amino acids. Trimming took 0 bases from V and 7 from J; bases not matched to a gene: 5. The CDR3 nucleotides read TGCGCCAGCAGCTTGGAAGGACAGGGGGCAAGTGAAAAACTGTTTTTT. Translated: CASSLEGQGASEKLFF.

The V and J genes are TRBV4-3 and TRBJ1-1; 10 bases line up with TRBD1. CDR1 LGHNA and CDR2 YSLEER come from the germline V gene. V lost 4 bases to trimming and J lost 0 bases; unmatched junction nucleotides: 2. This CDR3 spans 15 amino acids. The DNA for the CDR3 is TGCGCCAGCAGCCCCGACAGGGGGCTGAACACTGAAGCTTTCTTT. Protein product: CASSPDRGLNTEAFF.

This chain uses TRBV7-2 with TRBJ2-7; TRBD1 matches at 8 bases. The CDR3 is made up of 15 amino acids. J lost 4 bases, V lost 5 bases, and 10 bases had no gene match. Germline V gene lookup returns CDR1 SGHTA and CDR2 FQGNSA. The CDR3 here is CASSPYRDRRYEQYF. The CDR3, as DNA: TGTGCCAGCAGCCCCTACCGGGACAGGCGTTACGAGCAGTACTTC. Full variable domain (missing parts from reference TRBV7-2 and TRBJ2-7): GAGVSQSPSNKVTEKGKDVELRCDPISGHTALYWYRQSLGQGLEFLIYFQGNSAPDKSGLPSDRFSAERTGGSVSTLTIQRTQQEDSAVYLCASSPYRDRRYEQYFGPGTRLTVT.

The chain combines TRBV11-3 with TRBJ2-7; D gene uncertain. This CDR3 has 14 amino acids. V was cut by 0 bases and J by 3 bases, with 9 bases left in between. Germline V gene sequence: CDR1 SGHNT, CDR2 YENEEA. In DNA, the CDR3 is TGTGCCAGCAGCTTAGATGGCCAGAACTACGAGCAGTACTTC. Protein: CASSLDGQNYEQYF. Full variable domain (outside the CDR3, taken from reference TRBV11-3 and TRBJ2-7): EAGVVQSPRYKIIEKKQPVAFWCNPISGHNTLYWYLQNLGQGPELLIRYENEEAVDDSQLPKDRFSAERLKGVDSTLKIQPAELGDSAVYLCASSLDGQNYEQYFGPGTRLTVT.

This clone came up once. The chain carries TRBV7-2 and TRBJ1-1; tentative D call: TRBD1 (5 bases). CDR1 is SGHTA and CDR2 is FQGNSA in the germline V gene. This CDR3 region has 14 residues. V lost 1 base and J lost 1, with 7 bases in between. CDR3 sequence: CASSLEGSNTEAFF. CDR3 coding DNA: TGTGCCAGCAGCTTAGAGGGGTCGAACACTGAAGCTTTCTTT.

The chain combines TRBV9 with TRBJ2-1; TRBD2 agrees at 12 bases. Germline V CDR1 and CDR2: SGDLS, YYNGEE. CDR3 length: 16 amino acids. After removal of 4 bases from V and 4 bases from J, the junction contained 6 bases not matched to a gene. The CDR3 spells CASSNLAGGPYNEQFF. For the CDR3, the DNA is TGTGCCAGCAGCAATCTAGCGGGGGGGCCGTACAATGAGCAGTTCTTC.

The chain recombines TRBV5-4 with TRBJ1-2; D is uncertain. The CDR3 loop spans 11 amino acids. Per the germline V gene, CDR1 is SGHNT and CDR2 is YYREEE (reference sequence). The V end lost 0 bases, the J end lost 8 bases, and 5 bases lay between the germline ends. The CDR3 loop reads CASSLEQGYTF. The CDR3 region has the DNA TGTGCCAGCAGCTTGGAACAGGGCTACACCTTC.

This chain uses TRBV6-1 with TRBJ1-2; no clear D. The CDR3 is made up of 15 amino acids. V was cut by 0 bases and J by 0 bases, with 8 bases left in between. Germline CDR1 reads MNHNS; CDR2 reads SASEGT. This chain's CDR3 is CASSEAPGTNYGYTF. CDR3 DNA sequence: TGTGCCAGCAGTGAAGCGCCAGGAACTAACTATGGCTACACCTTC.

The rearrangement links TRBV5-4 to TRBJ1-2; 10 nucleotides match TRBD1. This CDR3 has 14 residues. The ends lost 3 bases at V and 8 bases at J; junction bases unmatched: 7. Germline CDR1 is SGHNT and CDR2 is YYREEE (reference sequence). The DNA of the CDR3 is TGTGCCAGCAGCTCCGGGACAGGGGACCGCGGCTACACCTTC. Protein sequence: CASSSGTGDRGYTF.